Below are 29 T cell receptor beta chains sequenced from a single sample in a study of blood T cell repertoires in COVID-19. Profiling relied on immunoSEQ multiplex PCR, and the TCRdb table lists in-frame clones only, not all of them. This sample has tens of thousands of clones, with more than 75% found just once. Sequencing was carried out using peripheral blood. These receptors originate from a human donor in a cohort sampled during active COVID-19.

CDR3 bases: TGTGCCAGCAGCTTGGTAGGCAGGGACTATGGCTACACCTTC. Translating gives CASSLVGRDYGYTF. The chain recombines TRBV5-4 with TRBJ1-2; the D gene is possibly TRBD1 (5 bases). Trimming removed 0 bases from V and 3 bases from J, with 9 bases in between. The CDR3 is 14 residues long. The germline V gene encodes CDR1 SGHNT and CDR2 YYREEE (reference sequence).

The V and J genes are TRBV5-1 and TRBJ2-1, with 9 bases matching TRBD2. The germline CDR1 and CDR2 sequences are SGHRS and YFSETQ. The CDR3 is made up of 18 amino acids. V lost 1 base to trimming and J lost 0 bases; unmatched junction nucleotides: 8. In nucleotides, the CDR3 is TGCGCCAGCAGCTTGCGACGAGCGGGGGGAAGCTCCTACAATGAGCAGTTCTTC. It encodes CASSLRRAGGSSYNEQFF.

CDR3 in DNA: TGTGCCAGCAGCCCTCTAACCGGGACAGGGCGGGAAAAACTGTTTTTT. This translates into CASSPLTGTGREKLFF. J is TRBJ1-4 and V is TRBV14, with TRBD1 identical over 9 bases. V lost 4 bases, J lost 8 bases, and 11 bases stayed unmatched. The CDR3 length is 16 residues. Germline values: CDR1 SGHDN, CDR2 FVKESK.

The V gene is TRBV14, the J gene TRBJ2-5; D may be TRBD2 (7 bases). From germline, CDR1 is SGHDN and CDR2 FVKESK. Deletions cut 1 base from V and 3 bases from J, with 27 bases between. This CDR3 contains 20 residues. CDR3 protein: CASSQGPMRRGPLSEETQYF. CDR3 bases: TGTGCCAGCAGCCAAGGCCCGATGAGGCGGGGGCCACTTTCGGAAGAGACCCAGTACTTC.

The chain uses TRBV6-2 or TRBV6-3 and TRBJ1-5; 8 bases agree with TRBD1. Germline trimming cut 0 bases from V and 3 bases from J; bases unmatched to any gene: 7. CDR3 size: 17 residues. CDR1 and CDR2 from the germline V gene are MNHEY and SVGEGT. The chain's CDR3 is CASSYSDVDRVNQPQHF. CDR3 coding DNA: TGTGCCAGCAGTTACTCAGACGTGGACAGGGTCAATCAGCCCCAGCATTTT.

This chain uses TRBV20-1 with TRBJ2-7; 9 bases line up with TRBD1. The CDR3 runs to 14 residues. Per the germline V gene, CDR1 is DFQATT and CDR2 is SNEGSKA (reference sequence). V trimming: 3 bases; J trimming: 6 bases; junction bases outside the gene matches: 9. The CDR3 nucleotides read TGCAGTGCTAGTATAAGGACAGGGGAGGCCGAGCAGTACTTC. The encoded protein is CSASIRTGEAEQYF.

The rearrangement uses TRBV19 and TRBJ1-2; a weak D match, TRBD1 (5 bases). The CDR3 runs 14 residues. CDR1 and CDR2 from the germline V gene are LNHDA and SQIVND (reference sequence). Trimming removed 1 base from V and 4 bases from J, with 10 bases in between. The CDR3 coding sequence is TGTGCCAGTAGTATAGTGCGGGGCCGCTATGGCTACACCTTC. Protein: CASSIVRGRYGYTF. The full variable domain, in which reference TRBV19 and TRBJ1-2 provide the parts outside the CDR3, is DGGITQSPKYLFRKEGQNVTLSCEQNLNHDAMYWYRQDPGQGLRLIYYSQIVNDFQKGDIAEGYSVSREKKESFPLTVTSAQKNPTAFYLCASSIVRGRYGYTFGSGTRLTVV.

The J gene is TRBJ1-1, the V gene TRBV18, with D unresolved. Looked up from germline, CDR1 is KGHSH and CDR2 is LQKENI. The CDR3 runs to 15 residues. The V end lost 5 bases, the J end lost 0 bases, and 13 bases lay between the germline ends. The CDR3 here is CASSGGRDLNTEAFF. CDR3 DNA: TGTGCCAGCTCAGGAGGGAGGGATCTGAACACTGAAGCTTTCTTT. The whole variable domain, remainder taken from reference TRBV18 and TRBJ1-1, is NAGVMQNPRHLVRRRGQEARLRCSPMKGHSHVYWYRQLPEEGLKFMVYLQKENIIDESGMPKERFSAEFPKEGPSILRIQQVVRGDSAAYFCASSGGRDLNTEAFFGQGTRLTVV.

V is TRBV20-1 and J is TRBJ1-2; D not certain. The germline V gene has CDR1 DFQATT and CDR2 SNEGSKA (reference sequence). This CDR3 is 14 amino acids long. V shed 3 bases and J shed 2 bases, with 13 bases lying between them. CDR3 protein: CSASSGTENYGYTF. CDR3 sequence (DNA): TGCAGTGCTAGTAGCGGTACAGAGAACTATGGCTACACCTTC.

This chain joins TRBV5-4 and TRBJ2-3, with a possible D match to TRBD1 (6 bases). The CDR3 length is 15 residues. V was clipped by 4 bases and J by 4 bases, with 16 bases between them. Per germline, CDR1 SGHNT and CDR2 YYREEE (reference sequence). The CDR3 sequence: CASSPGTTQADTQYF. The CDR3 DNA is TGTGCCAGCAGCCCAGGGACAACCCAGGCAGATACGCAGTATTTT.

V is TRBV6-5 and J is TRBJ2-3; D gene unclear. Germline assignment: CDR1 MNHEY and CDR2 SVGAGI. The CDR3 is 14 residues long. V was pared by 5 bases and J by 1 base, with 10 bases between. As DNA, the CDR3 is TGTGCCAGCAGTATAGTGTATGGCACAGATACGCAGTATTTT. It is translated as CASSIVYGTDTQYF.

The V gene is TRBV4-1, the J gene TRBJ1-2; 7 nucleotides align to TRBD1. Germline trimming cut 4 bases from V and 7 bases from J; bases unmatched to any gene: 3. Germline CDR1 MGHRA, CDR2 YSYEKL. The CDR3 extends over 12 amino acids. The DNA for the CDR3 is TGCGCCAGCAGCCCTAAGGGGGCTGGCTACACCTTC. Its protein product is CASSPKGAGYTF.

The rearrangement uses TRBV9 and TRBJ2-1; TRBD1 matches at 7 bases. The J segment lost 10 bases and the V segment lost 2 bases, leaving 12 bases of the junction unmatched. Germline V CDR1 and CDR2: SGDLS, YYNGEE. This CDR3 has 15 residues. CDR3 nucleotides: TGTGCCAGCAGCGTTGGCCATAAGGGGGCGAAGGAGCAGTTCTTC. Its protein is CASSVGHKGAKEQFF.

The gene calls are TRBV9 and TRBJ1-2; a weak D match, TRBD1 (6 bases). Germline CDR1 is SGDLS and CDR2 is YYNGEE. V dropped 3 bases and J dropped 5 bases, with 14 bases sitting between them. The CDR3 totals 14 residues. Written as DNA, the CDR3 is TGTGCCAGCAGCGCCGGGGGGCGCCCTTATGGCTACACCTTC. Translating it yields CASSAGGRPYGYTF.

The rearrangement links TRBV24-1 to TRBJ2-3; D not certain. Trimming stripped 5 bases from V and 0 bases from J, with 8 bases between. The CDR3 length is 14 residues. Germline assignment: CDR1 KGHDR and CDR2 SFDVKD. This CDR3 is CATSGRLSTDTQYF. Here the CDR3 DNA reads TGTGCCACCAGTGGGAGACTTAGCACAGATACGCAGTATTTT.

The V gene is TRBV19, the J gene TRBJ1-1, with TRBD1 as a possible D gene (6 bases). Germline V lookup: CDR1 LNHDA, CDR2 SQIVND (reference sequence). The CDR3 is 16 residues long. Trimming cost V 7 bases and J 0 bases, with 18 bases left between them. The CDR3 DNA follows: TGTGCCAGTAACTCAGGGGCGGGTTTTATGAACACTGAAGCTTTCTTT. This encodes CASNSGAGFMNTEAFF.

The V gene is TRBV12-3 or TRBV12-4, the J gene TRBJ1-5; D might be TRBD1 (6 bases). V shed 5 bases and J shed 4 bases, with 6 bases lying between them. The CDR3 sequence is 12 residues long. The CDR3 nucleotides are TGTGCCAGCAGTGGACAGAATCAGCCCCAGCATTTT. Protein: CASSGQNQPQHF.

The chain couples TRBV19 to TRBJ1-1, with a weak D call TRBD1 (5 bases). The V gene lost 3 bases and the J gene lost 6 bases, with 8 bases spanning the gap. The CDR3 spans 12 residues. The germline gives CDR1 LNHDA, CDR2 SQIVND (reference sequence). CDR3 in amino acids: CASSIGGAEAFF. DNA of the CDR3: TGTGCCAGTAGTATTGGGGGGGCTGAAGCTTTCTTT.

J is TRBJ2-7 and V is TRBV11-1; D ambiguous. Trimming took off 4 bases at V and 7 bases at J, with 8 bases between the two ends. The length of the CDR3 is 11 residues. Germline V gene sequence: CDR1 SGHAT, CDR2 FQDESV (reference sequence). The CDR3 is CASSSAREQYF. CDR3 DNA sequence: TGTGCCAGCAGCTCCGCCCGGGAGCAGTACTTC.

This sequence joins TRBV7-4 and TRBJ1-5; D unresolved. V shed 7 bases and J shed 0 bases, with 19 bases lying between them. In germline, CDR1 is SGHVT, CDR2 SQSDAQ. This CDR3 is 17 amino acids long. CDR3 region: CASTSGSSLHSNQPQHF. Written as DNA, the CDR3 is TGTGCCAGCACCTCGGGTAGCAGCCTTCATAGCAATCAGCCCCAGCATTTT.

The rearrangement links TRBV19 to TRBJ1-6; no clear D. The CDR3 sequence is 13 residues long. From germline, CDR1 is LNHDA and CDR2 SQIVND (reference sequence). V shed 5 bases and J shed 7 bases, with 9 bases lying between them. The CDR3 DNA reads TGTGCCAGTAGTTCTAGAGGGAATTCACCCCTCCACTTT. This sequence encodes CASSSRGNSPLHF.

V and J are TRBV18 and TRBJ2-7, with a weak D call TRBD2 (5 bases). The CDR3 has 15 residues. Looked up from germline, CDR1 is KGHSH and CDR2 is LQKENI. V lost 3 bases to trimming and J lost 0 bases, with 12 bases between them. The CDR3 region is CASSPLDSSSYEQYF. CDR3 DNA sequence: TGTGCCAGCTCACCTCTGGACTCGAGCTCCTACGAGCAGTACTTC.

CDR3 protein: CASSPDRGDTEAFF. CDR3 coding DNA: TGTGCCAGCTCACCGGACAGGGGTGACACTGAAGCTTTCTTT. This chain uses TRBV18 with TRBJ1-1; 9 bases line up with TRBD1. V was clipped by 3 bases and J by 3 bases; unmatched bases: 2. CDR3 length: 14 residues. Germline V gives CDR1 KGHSH, CDR2 LQKENI.

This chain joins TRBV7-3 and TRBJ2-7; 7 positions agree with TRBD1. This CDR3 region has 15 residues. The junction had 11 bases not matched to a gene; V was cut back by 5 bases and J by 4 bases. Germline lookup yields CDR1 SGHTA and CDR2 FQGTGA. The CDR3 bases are TGTGCCAGCAGCGTAGGGGGCGCCGGAAATTACGAGCAGTACTTC. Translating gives CASSVGGAGNYEQYF.

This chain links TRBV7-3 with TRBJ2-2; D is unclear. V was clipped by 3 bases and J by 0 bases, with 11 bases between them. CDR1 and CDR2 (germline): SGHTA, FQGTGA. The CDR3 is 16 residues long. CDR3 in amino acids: CASSFAGQANTGELFF. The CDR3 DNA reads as TGTGCCAGCAGCTTTGCTGGGCAGGCGAACACCGGGGAGCTGTTTTTT.

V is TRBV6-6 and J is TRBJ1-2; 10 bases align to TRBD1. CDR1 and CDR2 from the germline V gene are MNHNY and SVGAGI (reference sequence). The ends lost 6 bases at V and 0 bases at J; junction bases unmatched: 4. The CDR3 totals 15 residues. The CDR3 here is CASRPGTGANYGYTF. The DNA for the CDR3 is TGTGCCAGCAGACCCGGGACAGGGGCTAACTATGGCTACACCTTC.

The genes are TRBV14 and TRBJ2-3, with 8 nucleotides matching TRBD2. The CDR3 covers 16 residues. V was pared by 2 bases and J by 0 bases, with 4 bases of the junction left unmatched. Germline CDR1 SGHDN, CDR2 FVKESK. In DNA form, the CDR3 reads TGTGCCAGCAGCCAAACTAGCGGCTCAAGCACAGATACGCAGTATTTT. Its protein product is CASSQTSGSSTDTQYF.

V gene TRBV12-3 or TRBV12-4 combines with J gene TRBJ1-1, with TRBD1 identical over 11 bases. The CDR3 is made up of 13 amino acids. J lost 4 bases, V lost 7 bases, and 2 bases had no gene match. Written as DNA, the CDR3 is TGTGCCAGCACCGGGACAGGGGGCACTGAAGCTTTCTTT. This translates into CASTGTGGTEAFF.

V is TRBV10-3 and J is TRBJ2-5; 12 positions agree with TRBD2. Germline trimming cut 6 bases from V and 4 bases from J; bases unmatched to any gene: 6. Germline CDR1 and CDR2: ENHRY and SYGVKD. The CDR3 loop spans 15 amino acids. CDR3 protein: CAIREASGGAETQYF. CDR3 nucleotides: TGTGCCATCAGAGAAGCTAGCGGGGGGGCAGAGACCCAGTACTTC.